The 13 T cell receptor beta chains presented below share a single source sample, sequenced in a study of technical replicates of blood from a few donors (dated by TCRdb to about 2017). The library was built by means of the immunoSEQ multiplex PCR assay. TCRdb took this table from immuneACCESS and kept in-frame rearrangements with V and J called. Such tables lack part of the clones; where checked against another copy, unresolved V genes explain under half of the gap, and the rest is unexplained. Within this sample are almost 70,000 clones, with 88% of them counted one time only. Of the sample, 3.5% to 5% falls within the top ten clones. Material: PBMCs. These receptors all come from a human donor in good health. Some clones in this sample may be carry-over from other donors' samples.

The chain employs TRBV18 and TRBJ2-7; 7 nucleotides agree with TRBD1. CDR1 is KGHSH and CDR2 is LQKENI in the germline V gene. The CDR3 has 14 residues. V trimming: 4 bases; J trimming: 4 bases; junction bases outside the gene matches: 7. The CDR3 bases are TGTGCCAGCTCACTAACGGGCAGGGGGTACGAGCAGTACTTC. It codes for CASSLTGRGYEQYF.

The chain joins TRBV2 to TRBJ1-3, with D unclear. Trimming pared 3 bases from V and 3 bases from J, leaving 3 bases between. In germline, CDR1 is SNHLY, CDR2 FYNNEI. The CDR3 is 12 residues long. CDR3 sequence (DNA): TGTGCCAGCAGTGATTATGGAAACACCATATATTTT. Encoded protein: CASSDYGNTIYF.

The CDR3 spells CAWSTGAFGYTF. CDR3 sequence (DNA): TGTGCCTGGAGTACAGGGGCCTTCGGCTACACCTTC. This rearrangement joins TRBV30 to TRBJ1-2; TRBD1 matches at 7 bases. The CDR3 totals 12 residues. Trimming took 2 bases from V and 8 from J; bases not matched to a gene: 5. The germline gives CDR1 GTSNPN, CDR2 SVGIG (reference sequence).

This clone is a singleton in its sample. This chain links TRBV7-2 with TRBJ2-1; perhaps TRBD1 as D (6 bases). Trimming removed 2 bases from V and 0 bases from J, with 8 bases in between. The CDR3 is 15 amino acids. Per the germline V gene, CDR1 is SGHTA and CDR2 is FQGNSA. The CDR3 sequence: CASSLTGPSYNEQFF. The CDR3, as DNA: TGTGCCAGCAGCTTAACAGGGCCCTCCTACAATGAGCAGTTCTTC.

This chain links TRBV21-1 with TRBJ2-6; TRBD1 is the table's D call and was not checked against the DNA. TRBV21-1 is a recognized pseudogene. The CDR3 length is 16 residues. CDR3 sequence reads: CASSWTGEPGANVLTF. CDR3 in DNA: TGTGCCAGCAGTTGGACAGGGGAACCTGGGGCCAACGTCCTGACTTTC.

The rearrangement joins TRBV5-1 to TRBJ2-6; D perhaps matches TRBD2 (5 bases). The CDR3 is 18 amino acids. From germline, CDR1 is SGHRS and CDR2 YFSETQ. V lost 4 bases and J lost 0, with 17 bases in between. The CDR3 loop reads CASSPDEGLSSGANVLTF. In DNA, the CDR3 is TGCGCCAGCAGCCCGGACGAGGGATTATCCTCTGGGGCCAACGTCCTGACTTTC.

This sequence joins TRBV6-5 and TRBJ2-3; tentative D call: TRBD2 (5 bases). The CDR3 contains 15 residues. The germline V and J ends were trimmed by 0 bases and 6 bases, with 13 bases remaining between them. Germline lookup yields CDR1 MNHEY and CDR2 SVGAGI. CDR3 sequence (DNA): TGTGCCAGCAGTTACTCGAGTCGGGGTTGGGATACGCAGTATTTT. Translated, it gives CASSYSSRGWDTQYF.

This chain links TRBV9 with TRBJ1-1; no definite D call. Trimming shortened V by 4 bases and J by 0 bases, and 16 bases separated the two germline ends. The CDR3 length is 16 residues. Germline values: CDR1 SGDLS, CDR2 YYNGEE. The CDR3 DNA reads TGTGCCAGCAGCCCCCAGGTGGGCGATATGAACACTGAAGCTTTCTTT. It codes for CASSPQVGDMNTEAFF. The variable domain in full, completed from reference TRBV9 and TRBJ1-1, reads DSGVTQTPKHLITATGQRVTLRCSPRSGDLSVYWYQQSLDQGLQFLIQYYNGEERAKGNILERFSAQQFPDLHSELNLSSLELGDSALYFCASSPQVGDMNTEAFFGQGTRLTVV.

This rearrangement joins TRBV5-1 to TRBJ1-2; TRBD1 aligns across 8 bases. The CDR3 totals 15 residues. Germline V lookup: CDR1 SGHRS, CDR2 YFSETQ. Trimming cost V 3 bases and J 6 bases; bases outside gene matches: 10. CDR3 sequence reads: CASSSGQGSLDGYTF. CDR3 in DNA: TGCGCCAGCAGCTCCGGACAGGGATCGTTGGATGGCTACACCTTC.

The table lists this clone with a count of one. The V gene is TRBV6-1, the J gene TRBJ2-3; TRBD1 matches at 9 bases. The CDR3 totals 15 residues. Germline-derived CDR1 and CDR2 are MNHNS and SASEGT. V lost 4 bases and J lost 2; bases outside the gene matches: 4. Here the CDR3 DNA reads TGTGCCAGCAGTGCCGGGACAGGGCACACAGATACGCAGTATTTT. It codes for CASSAGTGHTDTQYF.

This clone has only a few counts. The chain couples TRBV7-9 to TRBJ2-7, with D possibly being TRBD1 (8 bases). Trimming left V 5 bases short and J 3 bases short, with 14 bases between. The CDR3 totals 14 residues. The germline gives CDR1 SEHNR, CDR2 FQNEAQ (reference sequence). CDR3 protein: CASSLSGTGYEQYF. The DNA of the CDR3 is TGTGCCAGCAGCCTGAGCGGGACAGGCTACGAGCAGTACTTC.

The V gene is TRBV13, the J gene TRBJ2-5; 13 nucleotides line up with TRBD2. Looked up from germline, CDR1 is PRHDT and CDR2 is FYEKMQ (reference sequence). Losses at the gene ends were 1 base for V and 5 bases for J; bases not matched to a gene: 7. This CDR3 is 17 amino acids long. CDR3 bases: TGTGCCAGCAGCTTAGTGGGACTAGCGGGATTGGGTGAGACCCAGTACTTC. Translating gives CASSLVGLAGLGETQYF.

V gene TRBV30 combines with J gene TRBJ2-1; TRBD2 agrees at 7 bases. The ends lost 7 bases at V and 4 bases at J; junction bases unmatched: 10. Germline loops: CDR1 GTSNPN, CDR2 SVGIG (reference sequence). There are 14 residues in the CDR3. The CDR3 DNA follows: TGTGCCTTCCATGAAGCGGGGATTTACAATGAGCAGTTCTTC. Residues: CAFHEAGIYNEQFF.